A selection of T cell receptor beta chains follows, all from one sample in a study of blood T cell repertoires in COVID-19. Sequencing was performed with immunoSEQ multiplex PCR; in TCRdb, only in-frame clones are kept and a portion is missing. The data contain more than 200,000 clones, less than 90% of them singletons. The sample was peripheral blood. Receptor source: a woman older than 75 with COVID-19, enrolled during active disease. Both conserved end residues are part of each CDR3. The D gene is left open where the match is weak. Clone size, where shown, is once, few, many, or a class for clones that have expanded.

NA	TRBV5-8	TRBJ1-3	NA	TGTGCCAGCAGCTTTGGACAGCAAGGAAACACCATATATTTT	CASSFGQQGNTIYF
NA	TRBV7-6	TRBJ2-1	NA	TGTGCCAGCAGCTTAGGGGGGGGACACAAAAATGAGCAGTTCTTC	CASSLGGGHKNEQFF
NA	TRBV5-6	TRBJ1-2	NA	TGTGCCAGCAGCCCGGTGGGGGCCGGCTACACCTTC	CASSPVGAGYTF
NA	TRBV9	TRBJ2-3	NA	TGTGCCAGCAGCGTCGACTGGCTAGCGGATACGCAGTATTTT	CASSVDWLADTQYF
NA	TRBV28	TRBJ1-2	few	TGTGCCAGCAGTTTAGAGGCCAGCCCTTATGGCTACACCTTC	CASSLEASPYGYTF
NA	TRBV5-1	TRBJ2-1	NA	TGCGCCAGCAATAAGGGGGGGCTTAGCAATGAGCAGTTCTTC	CASNKGGLSNEQFF
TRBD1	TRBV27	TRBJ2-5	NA	TGTGCCAGCAGGGCGTGGGACAGAGAGACCCAGTACTTC	CASRAWDRETQYF
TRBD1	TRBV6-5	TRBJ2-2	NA	TGTGCCAGCAGGAGACAGGGGGCCACCGGGGAGCTGTTTTTT	CASRRQGATGELFF
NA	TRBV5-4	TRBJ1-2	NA	TGTGCCAGCAGCTTGGAGGGAGGAAACTATGGCTACACCTTC	CASSLEGGNYGYTF
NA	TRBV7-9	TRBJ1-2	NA	TGTGCCAGCAGCTCAGGGGCACCCTATGGCTACACCTTC	CASSSGAPYGYTF
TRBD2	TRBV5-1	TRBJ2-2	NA	TGCGCCAGCAGCTTGGGACTAGCGGGGGGCCCAGTCGGGGAGCTGTTTTTT	CASSLGLAGGPVGELFF
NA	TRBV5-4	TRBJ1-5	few	TGTGCCAGCAGCTTGGGCCCCGAGGCATGGCAGCCCCAGCATTTT	CASSLGPEAWQPQHF
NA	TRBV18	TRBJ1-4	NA	TGTGCCAGCTCACCACCCAGCAGACAGAATGAAAAACTGTTTTTT	CASSPPSRQNEKLFF
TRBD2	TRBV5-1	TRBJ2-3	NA	TGCGCCAGCAGCTTGGCCCCAGCGGGGGGGCAGCAAGATACGCAGTATTTT	CASSLAPAGGQQDTQYF
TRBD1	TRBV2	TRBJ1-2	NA	TGTGCCACGACAGGGGGAGCTAACTATGGCTACACCTTC	CATTGGANYGYTF
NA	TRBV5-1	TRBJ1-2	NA	TGCGCCAGCGCGGGGGGAGGAGGCTACACCTTC	CASAGGGGYTF
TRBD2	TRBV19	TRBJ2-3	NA	TGTGCCAGTAGTATAGACGTTACTAGCGGCACAGATACGCAGTATTTT	CASSIDVTSGTDTQYF
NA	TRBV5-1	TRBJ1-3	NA	TGCGCCAGCAGCCTCGGGACTGCCGGAAACACCATATATTTT	CASSLGTAGNTIYF
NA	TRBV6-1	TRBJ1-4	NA	TGTGCCAGCAGTGATTGGGGGCCCAATGAAAAACTGTTTTTT	CASSDWGPNEKLFF
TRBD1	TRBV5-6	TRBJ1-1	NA	TGTGCCAGCAGCTTTGACAGGGGCTTTTTAGAAGCTTTCTTT	CASSFDRGFLEAFF
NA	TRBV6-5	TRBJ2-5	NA	TGTGCCAGCAGGGATAATGAGGGAGGGGGGACCCAGTACTTC	CASRDNEGGGTQYF
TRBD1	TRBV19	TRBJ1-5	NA	TGTGCCTCCTCAGGGACAGGAGTTTATAGCAATCAGCCCCAGCATTTT	CASSGTGVYSNQPQHF
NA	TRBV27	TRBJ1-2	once	TGTGCCAGCAGCCAAGGGGGAAGGAACACCTTC	CASSQGGRNTF
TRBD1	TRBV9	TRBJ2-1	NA	TGTGCCAGCAGCGTAGGTTCCAGGGGGCTAATCCGCTACAATGAGCAGTTCTTC	CASSVGSRGLIRYNEQFF
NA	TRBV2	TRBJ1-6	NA	TGTGCCAGCAGTGTCGACAGGAGTAATTCACCCCTCCACTTT	CASSVDRSNSPLHF
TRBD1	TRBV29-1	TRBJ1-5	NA	TGCAGCGTTGTGGTAGGGGGCGAACAGCCCCAGCATTTT	CSVVVGGEQPQHF
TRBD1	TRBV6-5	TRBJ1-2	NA	TGTGCCAGCAACCGAAAGACAGGGTGGGATGGCTACACCTTC	CASNRKTGWDGYTF
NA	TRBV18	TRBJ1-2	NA	TGTGCCAGCTCAACAGCACCAGCTAACTATGGCTACACCTTC	CASSTAPANYGYTF
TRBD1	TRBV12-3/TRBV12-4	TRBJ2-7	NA	TGTGCCAGCAGACGGACAGGGATCCACGAGCAGTACTTC	CASRRTGIHEQYF
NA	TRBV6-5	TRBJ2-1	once	TGTGCCAGTAGGAGGGGCAATGAGCAGTTCTTC	CASRRGNEQFF
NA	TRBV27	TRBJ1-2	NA	TGTGCCAGCGGACAAGAAAACTATGGCTACACCTTC	CASGQENYGYTF
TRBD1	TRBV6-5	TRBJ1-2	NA	TGTGCCAGCAGGCAGGGGGCGGATGGCTACACCTTC	CASRQGADGYTF
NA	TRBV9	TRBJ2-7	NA	TGTGCCAGCAGCACGACAGGGAGGAACTACGAGCAGTACTTC	CASSTTGRNYEQYF
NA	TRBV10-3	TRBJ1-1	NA	TGTGCCATCAGTGATGTAGGGGATATGAACACTGAAGCTTTCTTT	CAISDVGDMNTEAFF
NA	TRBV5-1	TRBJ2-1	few	TGCGCCAGCACTATCGGGGGTGGCGCCTACAATGAGCAGTTCTTC	CASTIGGGAYNEQFF
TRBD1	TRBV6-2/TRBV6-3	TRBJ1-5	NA	TGTGCCAGCAGCTCAGGGGGCGCGGGCAATCAGCCCCAGCATTTT	CASSSGGAGNQPQHF
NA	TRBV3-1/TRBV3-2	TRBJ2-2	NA	TGTGCCAGCAGCCCAAAAATACAGAACACCGGGGAGCTGTTTTTT	CASSPKIQNTGELFF
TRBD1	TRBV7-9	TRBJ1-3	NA	TGTGCCAGCAGCGGGGGACAGCTCCGCTCTGGAAACACCATATATTTT	CASSGGQLRSGNTIYF
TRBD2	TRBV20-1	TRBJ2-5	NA	TGCAGTGCCGTTAGCGGGGAAGACCAGTACTTC	CSAVSGEDQYF
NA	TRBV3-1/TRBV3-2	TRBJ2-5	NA	TGTGCCAGCAGCCAAGAGTTTAGGACTACGACTTCTGGGACCCAGTACTTC	CASSQEFRTTTSGTQYF
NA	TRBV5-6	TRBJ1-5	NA	TGTGCCAGCAGCTTGGCCAACGGGGCCCAGCATTTT	CASSLANGAQHF
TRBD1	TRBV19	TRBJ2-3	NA	TGTGCCAGTGTCCCCGGGACAGCGGTGGATACGCAGTATTTT	CASVPGTAVDTQYF
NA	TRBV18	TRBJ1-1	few	TGTGCCAGCTCAATCACAGGGAACACTGAAGCTTTCTTT	CASSITGNTEAFF
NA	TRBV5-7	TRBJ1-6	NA	TGTGCCAGCAGCTTGTTTTTCGAGGTCAAATGGTATTCACCCCTCCACTTT	CASSLFFEVKWYSPLHF
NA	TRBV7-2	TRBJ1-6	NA	TGTGCCAGCAGCTTAGCGTCTGGCAGTAATTCACCCCTCCACTTT	CASSLASGSNSPLHF
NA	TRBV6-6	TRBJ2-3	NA	TGTGCCAGCAGTTACGAACTCAGCACAGATACGCAGTATTTT	CASSYELSTDTQYF
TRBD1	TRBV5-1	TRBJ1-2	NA	TGCGCCAGCAGCGCGGGACAGGGACACTACACCTTC	CASSAGQGHYTF
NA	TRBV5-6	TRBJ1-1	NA	TGTGCCAGCAGCTTCGTTACAGGGAACACTGAAGCTTTCTTT	CASSFVTGNTEAFF
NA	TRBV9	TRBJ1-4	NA	TGTGCCAGCAGCGTAGGACAGGCAACTAATGAAAAACTGTTTTTT	CASSVGQATNEKLFF
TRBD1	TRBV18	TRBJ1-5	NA	TGTGCCAGCTCAGGGACAGGGGGCAATCAGCCCCAGCATTTT	CASSGTGGNQPQHF
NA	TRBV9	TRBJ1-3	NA	TGTGCCAGCAGCGTGGAGAGCTCTGGAAACACCATATATTTT	CASSVESSGNTIYF
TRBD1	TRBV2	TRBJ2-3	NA	TGTGCCAGCAGGGCGGACAGGGCTAGCACAGATACGCAGTATTTT	CASRADRASTDTQYF
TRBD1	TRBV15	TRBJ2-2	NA	TGTGCCACCAGCAGAGATAGTCAGGGGGCCGGGGAGCTGTTTTTT	CATSRDSQGAGELFF
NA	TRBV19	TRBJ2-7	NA	TGTGCCAGTAGTGAGGAGCGATTAGGCTCCTACGAGCAGTACTTC	CASSEERLGSYEQYF